Below, 30 T cell receptor beta chains from the same sample are listed, as sequenced in a study of blood T cells in healthy people across ages. Alongside a J-beta primer mix, a sample-barcoded 5' primer served in a second PCR lasting about 7 to 12 cycles. TCRdb re-analysed the 5' RACE reads in MiXCR, keeping a single row per CDR3 protein. The sample includes 1.5 million or so distinct CDR3 sequences, roughly 40% of them seen just once. The source material was blood. The receptor set was obtained from a woman under 30 in good health.

This clonotype has just a few counts. The genes are TRBV6-5 and TRBJ1-2, with 7 bases that match TRBD1. V dropped 2 bases and J dropped 8; count of bases not matched to a gene: 17. The length of the CDR3 is 17 residues. The germline CDR1 and CDR2 sequences are MNHEY and SVGAGI. This CDR3 is CASSYESYGTALQGYTF. The CDR3 DNA reads TGTGCCAGCAGTTACGAATCGTACGGGACAGCCCTCCAGGGCTACACCTTC.

V gene TRBV12-3 or TRBV12-4 combines with J gene TRBJ2-1; D is unresolved. The CDR3 sequence is 14 residues long. Trimming left V 6 bases short and J 2 bases short, with 11 bases between. CDR3 loop: CASSVLDAYNEQFF. CDR3 DNA sequence: TGTGCCAGCAGCGTACTCGACGCCTACAATGAGCAGTTCTTC.

This chain links TRBV5-1 with TRBJ1-6; possible D gene TRBD1, 6 bases. The CDR3 runs to 16 residues. Germline V lookup: CDR1 SGHRS, CDR2 YFSETQ. V was pared by 0 bases and J by 9 bases, with 16 bases between. CDR3 in amino acids: CASSLGAGGTSSPLHF. The CDR3 region has the DNA TGCGCCAGCAGCTTGGGGGCCGGGGGCACCAGTTCACCCCTCCACTTT.

V usage is TRBV21-1 and J usage is TRBJ1-2. TRBV21-1 is flagged as a pseudogene. This CDR3 region has 14 residues. The CDR3 is CASSKGPLNYGYTF. The CDR3, as DNA: TGTGCCAGCAGCAAGGGTCCTCTTAACTATGGCTACACCTTC.

This clonotype was seen a handful of times. The chain joins TRBV11-2 to TRBJ2-5; D is perhaps TRBD1 or TRBD2 (5 bases each). CDR3 length: 15 amino acids. Germline CDR1 and CDR2: SGHAT and FQNNGV. V gave up 1 base and J gave up 5 bases, with 14 bases separating them. This CDR3 reads CASSLAPGARETQYF. The CDR3 DNA sequence: TGTGCCAGCAGCTTAGCTCCCGGGGCGCGGGAGACCCAGTACTTC.

The chain uses TRBV6-6 and TRBJ2-7; 11 nucleotides agree with TRBD1. This CDR3 is 13 amino acids long. Germline CDR1 reads MNHNY; CDR2 reads SVGAGI (reference sequence). J was trimmed by 9 bases and V by 11 bases; bases with no gene match: 12. The CDR3 spells CAGWTGGSWGQYF. Here the CDR3 DNA reads TGTGCCGGGTGGACAGGGGGCAGTTGGGGGCAGTACTTC.

CDR3 amino acids: CASSGGQRDTEAFF. CDR3 coding DNA: TGTGCCAGCAGTGGGGGACAACGGGACACTGAAGCTTTCTTT. The chain links TRBV6-5 to TRBJ1-1; a weak D match, TRBD1 (6 bases). Germline assignment: CDR1 MNHEY and CDR2 SVGAGI. The germline V and J ends were trimmed by 5 bases and 3 bases, with 13 bases remaining between them. The CDR3 runs 14 residues.

The gene calls are TRBV3-1 and TRBJ2-7, with D perhaps being TRBD1 or TRBD2 (5 bases each). The CDR3 consists of 16 residues. Trimming cost V 6 bases and J 6 bases, with 24 bases left between them. CDR1 is LGHDT and CDR2 is YNNKEL in the germline V gene (reference sequence). The CDR3 region is CASRPRDAGLVGEQYF. CDR3 DNA sequence: TGTGCCAGCAGGCCCCGGGACGCAGGACTTGTCGGCGAGCAGTACTTC.

This chain's CDR3 is CASSSRTGLNQPQHF. CDR3 nucleotides: TGTGCCAGCAGTTCGCGGACAGGATTAAATCAGCCCCAGCATTTT. The chain couples TRBV12-3 or TRBV12-4 to TRBJ1-5; TRBD1 matches 7 bases. The J segment lost 4 bases and the V segment lost 4 bases, leaving 7 bases of the junction unmatched. The length of the CDR3 is 15 residues.

The V and J genes are TRBV18 and TRBJ1-5; perhaps TRBD1 as D (5 bases). Trimming cost V 2 bases and J 11 bases, with 13 bases left between them. The germline gives CDR1 KGHSH, CDR2 LQKENI. The CDR3 runs 13 residues. The CDR3 sequence: CASSPGTALAQHF. CDR3 DNA: TGTGCCAGCTCACCAGGGACGGCCCTAGCCCAGCATTTT.

Here the CDR3 reads CASSEVRGIAKNIQYF. The CDR3 DNA follows: TGTGCCAGCAGTGAAGTCAGGGGCATAGCCAAAAACATTCAGTACTTC. V usage is TRBV6-1 and J usage is TRBJ2-4; D is perhaps TRBD1 (6 bases). V lost 1 base and J lost 0, with 10 bases in between. Germline V gene sequence: CDR1 MNHNS, CDR2 SASEGT. The CDR3 has 16 amino acids.

This clonotype occurred a few times. The chain is built from TRBV5-1 and TRBJ1-2; 7 bases are shared with TRBD1. The CDR3 length is 12 residues. Germline loops: CDR1 SGHRS, CDR2 YFSETQ. Trimming removed 4 bases from V and 8 bases from J; junction bases left unmatched: 5. The CDR3 loop reads CASSETGSGYTF. As DNA, the CDR3 is TGCGCCAGCAGCGAGACAGGGAGCGGCTACACCTTC.

About this clonotype itself: The junction departs from the called germline gene at one end, perhaps through a read error. The V gene is TRBV7-6, the J gene TRBJ2-5; the D is unclear. CDR1 SGHVS and CDR2 FNYEAQ come from the germline V gene. The CDR3 is made up of 14 amino acids. The chain's CDR3 is CAGSLVPARETQYF. CDR3 DNA: TGTGCCGGCAGCTTAGTTCCAGCACGAGAGACCCAGTACTTC.

This clonotype appeared a few times. This chain joins TRBV27 and TRBJ2-3, with TRBD2 identical over 9 bases. J was trimmed by 5 bases and V by 4 bases; bases with no gene match: 13. The CDR3 is 17 amino acids. Germline lookup yields CDR1 MNHEY and CDR2 SMNVEV (reference sequence). DNA of the CDR3: TGTGCCAGCAGTTCCGTCTTTGGGACTAGCACCGGAGATACGCAGTATTTT. It codes for CASSSVFGTSTGDTQYF.

This chain connects TRBV5-1 to TRBJ2-5, with 10 bases matching TRBD1. V was pared by 4 bases and J by 11 bases, with 14 bases of the junction left unmatched. The CDR3 sequence is 15 residues long. Germline CDR1 reads SGHRS; CDR2 reads YFSETQ. For the CDR3, the DNA is TGCGCCAGCAGCGCCCGGACAGGGGGTTACAATGAGCAGTACTTC. As protein: CASSARTGGYNEQYF.

This sequence joins TRBV12-3 or TRBV12-4 and TRBJ2-2, with a possible D match to TRBD2 (6 bases). The CDR3 has 15 amino acids. Trimming took off 7 bases at V and 3 bases at J, with 15 bases between the two ends. CDR3 coding DNA: TGTGCCAGCATGGTGGTACTAGCACACACCGGGGAGCTGTTTTTT. This sequence encodes CASMVVLAHTGELFF.

This clonotype turned up a few times. V usage is TRBV2 and J usage is TRBJ2-5; the match to TRBD2 covers 8 bases. Trimming cost V 1 base and J 9 bases; bases outside gene matches: 7. Germline V gene sequence: CDR1 SNHLY, CDR2 FYNNEI. The length of the CDR3 is 14 residues. The CDR3 DNA reads as TGTGCCAGCAGTGAAGTGGTGTCTAGCGGGTCCCAGTACTTC. Its translation is CASSEVVSSGSQYF. Based on the CDR3 plus reference TRBV2 and TRBJ2-5, the full variable domain is EPEVTQTPSHQVTQMGQEVILRCVPISNHLYFYWYRQILGQKVEFLVSFYNNEISEKSEIFDDQFSVERPDGSNFTLKIRSTKLEDSAMYFCASSEVVSSGSQYFGPGTRLLVL.

The V call is TRBV27, the J call TRBJ1-5; D is undetermined. The CDR3 sequence is 14 residues long. V was shortened by 2 bases and J by 3 bases, with 8 bases between the two germline ends. CDR1 is MNHEY, CDR2 SMNVEV, per germline (reference sequence). In DNA form, the CDR3 reads TGTGCCAGCAGTTTAAGCCGAAACAATCAGCCCCAGCATTTT. Its protein is CASSLSRNNQPQHF.

This clonotype has more than one count but fewer than ten. The chain combines TRBV5-1 with TRBJ2-3, with 7 bases matching TRBD2. This CDR3 has 15 amino acids. V trimming: 0 bases; J trimming: 4 bases; junction bases outside the gene matches: 5. Germline values: CDR1 SGHRS, CDR2 YFSETQ. The CDR3 nucleotides are TGCGCCAGCAGCTTGGGACTAGCTATCGCAGATACGCAGTATTTT. This translates into CASSLGLAIADTQYF.

The chain employs TRBV4-1 and TRBJ2-5; 15 bases map to TRBD2. The V gene end was trimmed by 4 bases and the J gene end by 1 base; junction bases not matched to a gene: 4. This CDR3 spans 17 amino acids. Looked up from germline, CDR1 is MGHRA and CDR2 is YSYEKL. This CDR3 reads CASSPRTSGGVQETQYF. DNA for the CDR3: TGCGCCAGCAGCCCAAGGACTAGCGGGGGGGTCCAAGAGACCCAGTACTTC.

This clonotype came up a few times. The genes are TRBV6-5 and TRBJ2-5; 11 nucleotides align to TRBD2. Germline V lookup: CDR1 MNHEY, CDR2 SVGAGI. V trimming: 2 bases; J trimming: 5 bases; junction bases outside the gene matches: 1. The length of the CDR3 is 14 residues. The CDR3 loop reads CASSYRTSGETQYF. The DNA of the CDR3 is TGTGCCAGCAGTTACAGGACTAGCGGGGAGACCCAGTACTTC.

This clonotype was picked up a small number of times. The V gene is TRBV20-1, the J gene TRBJ2-7; D is unclear. In germline, CDR1 is DFQATT, CDR2 SNEGSKA (reference sequence). Between the trimmed V and J ends, which lost 2 bases and 7 bases, there was a span of 18 bases. CDR3 length: 14 residues. The CDR3 spells CSARLALKYNEQYF. The CDR3 DNA reads TGCAGTGCTAGACTTGCTTTAAAATACAATGAGCAGTACTTC.

The V call is TRBV6-1, the J call TRBJ1-4; D unresolved. Deletions cut 3 bases from V and 5 bases from J, with 10 bases between. Germline lookup yields CDR1 MNHNS and CDR2 SASEGT. The CDR3 spans 14 residues. This chain's CDR3 is CASSDRTGNEKLFF. The DNA for the CDR3 is TGTGCCAGCAGTGACCGGACCGGAAATGAAAAACTGTTTTTT.

The sample holds a few counts of this clonotype. The J gene is TRBJ2-5, the V gene TRBV29-1; D is uncertain. The DNA end lines up better with TRBJ2-7; the J call may be wrong. The CDR3 runs 11 residues. The germline gives CDR1 SQVTM, CDR2 ANQGSEA. This chain's CDR3 is CSVSKVGEQYF. The CDR3 DNA is TGCAGCGTCAGCAAGGTGGGCGAGCAGTACTTC.

The chain combines TRBV9 with TRBJ1-1, with a possible D match to TRBD1 (5 bases). The V and J ends lost 0 bases and 6 bases respectively, with 15 bases between them. The CDR3 is 15 residues long. CDR1 is SGDLS, CDR2 YYNGEE, per germline. The DNA of the CDR3 is TGTGCCAGCAGCGTAGGCGGCGCAGGGATCTCTGAAGCTTTCTTT. This encodes CASSVGGAGISEAFF.

This clonotype showed up just a few times. This chain links TRBV9 with TRBJ2-5; no clear D. The end of the DNA aligns better with TRBJ2-7, so the J call may be wrong. CDR1 is SGDLS and CDR2 is YYNGEE in the germline V gene. There are 12 residues in the CDR3. The chain's CDR3 is CASSGEGHEQYF. DNA for the CDR3: TGTGCCAGCAGCGGAGAAGGGCACGAGCAGTACTTC.

This clonotype was counted a few times. The chain combines TRBV24-1 with TRBJ2-1; possibly TRBD2 for D (6 bases). The CDR3 sequence is 13 residues long. Trimming pared 3 bases from V and 7 bases from J, leaving 9 bases between. CDR1 is KGHDR, CDR2 SFDVKD, per germline. The CDR3 DNA is TGTGCCACCAGTGATCCGGGGACTAATGAGCAGTTCTTC. Protein: CATSDPGTNEQFF.

V and J are TRBV15 and TRBJ2-1, with no clear D. There are 14 residues in the CDR3. Per the germline V gene, CDR1 is LNHNV and CDR2 is YYDKDF (reference sequence). The V and J ends lost 6 bases and 7 bases respectively, with 16 bases between them. CDR3 in DNA: TGTGCCACCAGTGCCTCTTCTGCGCATAATGAGCAGTTCTTC. Translation gives CATSASSAHNEQFF.

On this clonotype itself: Relative to the germline gene, one junction end is altered; a read error may explain this. This chain links TRBV28 with TRBJ1-5; a possible D gene is TRBD1 (6 bases). This CDR3 contains 11 residues. Germline V lookup: CDR1 MDHEN, CDR2 SYDVKM. CDR3 in DNA: TGTGCCAGCAGTTTCGGACAGCCCCGGCATTTT. Residues: CASSFGQPRHF.

This clonotype has a handful of counts. The chain employs TRBV12-3 or TRBV12-4 and TRBJ1-5; D may be TRBD1 (5 bases). The CDR3 totals 14 residues. Trimming removed 5 bases from V and 7 bases from J, with 15 bases in between. The chain's CDR3 is CASSLTRGGQPQHF. In DNA form, the CDR3 reads TGTGCCAGCAGTCTTACTAGGGGCGGCCAGCCCCAGCATTTT.